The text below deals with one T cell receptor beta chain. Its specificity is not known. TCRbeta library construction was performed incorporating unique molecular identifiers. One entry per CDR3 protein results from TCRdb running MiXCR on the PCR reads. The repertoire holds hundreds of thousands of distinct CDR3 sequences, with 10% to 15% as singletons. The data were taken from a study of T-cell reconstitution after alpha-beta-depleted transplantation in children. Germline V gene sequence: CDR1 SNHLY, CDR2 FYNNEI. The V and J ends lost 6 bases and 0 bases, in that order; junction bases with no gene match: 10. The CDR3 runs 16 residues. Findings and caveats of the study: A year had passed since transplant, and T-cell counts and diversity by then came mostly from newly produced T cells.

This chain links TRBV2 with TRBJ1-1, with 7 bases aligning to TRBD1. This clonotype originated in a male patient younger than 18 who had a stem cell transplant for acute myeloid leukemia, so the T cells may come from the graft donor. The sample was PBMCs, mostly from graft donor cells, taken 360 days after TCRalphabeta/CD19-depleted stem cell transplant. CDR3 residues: CASSRSGTALNTEAFF. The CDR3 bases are TGTGCCAGCAGCCGTTCCGGGACAGCTTTGAACACTGAAGCTTTCTTT.